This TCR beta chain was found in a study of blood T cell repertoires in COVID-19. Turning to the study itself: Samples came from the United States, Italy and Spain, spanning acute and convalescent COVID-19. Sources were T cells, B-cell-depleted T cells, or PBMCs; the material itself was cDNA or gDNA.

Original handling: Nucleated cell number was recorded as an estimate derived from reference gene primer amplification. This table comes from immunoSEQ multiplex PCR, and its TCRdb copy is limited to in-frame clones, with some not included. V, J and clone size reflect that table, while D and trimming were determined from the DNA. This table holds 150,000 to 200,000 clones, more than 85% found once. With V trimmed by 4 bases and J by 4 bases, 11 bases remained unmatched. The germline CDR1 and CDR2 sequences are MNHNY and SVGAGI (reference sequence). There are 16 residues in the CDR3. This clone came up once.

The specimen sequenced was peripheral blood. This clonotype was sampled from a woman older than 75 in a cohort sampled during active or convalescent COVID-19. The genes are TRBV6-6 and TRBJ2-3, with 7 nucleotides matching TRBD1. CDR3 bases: TGTGCCAGCAGTTCAGGGGGACAACTAAGCGCAGATACGCAGTATTTT. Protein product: CASSSGGQLSADTQYF.